Each of the 11 T cell receptor beta chains below was sequenced from the same sample in a study of cytomegalovirus exposure and HLA in healthy donors. Primers for the PCR totalled 60 Vbeta and 13 Jbeta. Clones were sequenced by immunoSEQ multiplex PCR, and TCRdb holds only the in-frame ones, with some missing. The sample data list about 110,000 clones. The sample consisted of PBMCs. The source is a man aged 25-45 years in good health and CMV-seronegative.

This chain joins TRBV7-6 and TRBJ2-7, with D possibly matching TRBD2 (5 bases). Between the trimmed V and J ends, which lost 7 bases and 6 bases, there was a span of 19 bases. The CDR3 extends over 14 amino acids. The germline CDR1 and CDR2 sequences are SGHVS and FNYEAQ. The CDR3 nucleotides are TGTGCCAGCATCCCACAGACACGGGGTGTCGAGCAGTACTTC. This sequence encodes CASIPQTRGVEQYF.

This chain connects TRBV30 to TRBJ2-3, with 13 nucleotides matching TRBD2. Looked up from germline, CDR1 is GTSNPN and CDR2 is SVGIG (reference sequence). This CDR3 region has 14 residues. V gave up 7 bases and J gave up 7 bases; unmatched junction bases: 8. The CDR3 loop reads CAFTLAGGPYTQYF. For the CDR3, the DNA is TGTGCCTTTACACTAGCGGGGGGGCCATATACGCAGTATTTT.

The CDR3 region is CASSAGQISYNEQFF. In nucleotides, the CDR3 is TGTGCCAGCAGCGCCGGACAGATTTCTTACAATGAGCAGTTCTTC. The genes are TRBV9 and TRBJ2-1; weak D call: TRBD1 (6 bases). V lost 3 bases to trimming and J lost 4 bases, with 14 bases between them. Germline assignment: CDR1 SGDLS and CDR2 YYNGEE. The CDR3 runs to 15 residues.

The V and J genes are TRBV7-9 and TRBJ1-1, with 9 nucleotides matching TRBD1. The trim removed 0 bases at V and 4 bases at J, leaving 12 bases unmatched. The CDR3 runs 18 residues. Germline-derived CDR1 and CDR2 are SEHNR and FQNEAQ (reference sequence). CDR3 in amino acids: CASSLARGTGRTGTEAFF. CDR3 in DNA: TGTGCCAGCAGCTTAGCGCGGGGGACAGGGAGAACGGGCACTGAAGCTTTCTTT.

The chain couples TRBV7-3 to TRBJ2-3; 7 bases match TRBD2. Germline trimming cut 3 bases from V and 2 bases from J; bases unmatched to any gene: 5. The CDR3 has 15 residues. Germline V gene sequence: CDR1 SGHTA, CDR2 FQGTGA. For the CDR3, the DNA is TGTGCCAGCAGCTTTGGGGGGGGGACCACAGATACGCAGTATTTT. As protein: CASSFGGGTTDTQYF.

The gene calls are TRBV25-1 and TRBJ2-5, with D perhaps TRBD1 (5 bases). V lost 0 bases and J lost 1, with 9 bases in between. Germline V gives CDR1 MGHDK, CDR2 SYGVNS. This CDR3 contains 15 residues. The CDR3 DNA sequence: TGTGCCAGCAGTGAATATGGGCAGGGCCAAGAGACCCAGTACTTC. Amino acid sequence: CASSEYGQGQETQYF.

The chain employs TRBV4-1 and TRBJ2-7; TRBD2 aligns across 13 bases. This CDR3 is built from 14 residues. The germline CDR1 and CDR2 sequences are MGHRA and YSYEKL. V lost 4 bases to trimming and J lost 6 bases; unmatched junction nucleotides: 3. The CDR3 spells CASSPGLAGREQYF. The CDR3 DNA reads as TGCGCCAGCAGCCCGGGACTAGCGGGGCGCGAGCAGTACTTC.

V usage is TRBV5-4 and J usage is TRBJ1-5, with 9 bases aligning to TRBD1. The junction had 18 bases not matched to a gene; V was cut back by 5 bases and J by 3 bases. Germline values: CDR1 SGHNT, CDR2 YYREEE (reference sequence). CDR3 size: 19 residues. Here the CDR3 DNA reads TGTGCCAGCAGGGGTCTGGGGGACAGGGAGAGGGTGGCCAATCAGCCCCAGCATTTT. Amino acids: CASRGLGDRERVANQPQHF.

The rearrangement links TRBV6-5 to TRBJ2-2; D is unresolved. The CDR3 covers 14 residues. Germline lookup yields CDR1 MNHEY and CDR2 SVGAGI. The V and J ends lost 2 bases and 4 bases respectively, with 8 bases between them. CDR3 amino acids: CASSYHESTGELFF. The CDR3 nucleotides read TGTGCCAGCAGTTACCACGAGTCCACCGGGGAGCTGTTTTTT.

V and J are TRBV11-2 and TRBJ2-4, with TRBD1 matching over 7 bases. V lost 1 base and J lost 9; bases outside the gene matches: 3. The V gene's germline CDR1 is SGHAT and CDR2 FQNNGV. CDR3 length: 13 amino acids. CDR3 in DNA: TGTGCCAGCAGCTTAGCAGGGACAGTCATTCAGTACTTC. It yields the protein CASSLAGTVIQYF. Based on the CDR3 plus reference TRBV11-2 and TRBJ2-4, the full variable domain is EAGVAQSPRYKIIEKRQSVAFWCNPISGHATLYWYQQILGQGPKLLIQFQNNGVVDDSQLPKDRFSAERLKGVDSTLKIQPAKLEDSAVYLCASSLAGTVIQYFGAGTRLSVL.

CDR3 sequence reads: CASSSRLTATNTDTQYF. The CDR3 nucleotides are TGTGCCAGCAGCTCCCGTCTGACAGCTACTAACACAGATACGCAGTATTTT. The chain carries TRBV5-5 and TRBJ2-3, with a possible D match to TRBD1 (5 bases). V shed 3 bases and J shed 2 bases, with 19 bases lying between them. This CDR3 contains 17 residues. CDR1 and CDR2 from the germline V gene are SGHKS and YYEKEE (reference sequence).